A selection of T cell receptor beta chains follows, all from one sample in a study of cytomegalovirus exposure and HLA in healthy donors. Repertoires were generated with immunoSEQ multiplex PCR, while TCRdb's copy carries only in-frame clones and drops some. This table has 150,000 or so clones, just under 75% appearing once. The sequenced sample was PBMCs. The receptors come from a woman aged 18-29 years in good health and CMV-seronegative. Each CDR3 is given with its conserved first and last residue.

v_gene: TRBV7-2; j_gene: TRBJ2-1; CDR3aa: CASSLRVGDNEQFF
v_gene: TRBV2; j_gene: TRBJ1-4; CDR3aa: CASSEEVGAFSEKLFF
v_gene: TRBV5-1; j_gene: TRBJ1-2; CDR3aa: CASSLELGQGRDGYTF
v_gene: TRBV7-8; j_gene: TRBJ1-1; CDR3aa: CASRGGNAEAFF
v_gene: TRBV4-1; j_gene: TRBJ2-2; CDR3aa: CASKPIVYAGANTGELFF
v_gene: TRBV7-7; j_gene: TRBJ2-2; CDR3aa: CASSSYASSMNTGELFF
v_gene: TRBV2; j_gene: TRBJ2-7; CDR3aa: CASIFNRYEQYF
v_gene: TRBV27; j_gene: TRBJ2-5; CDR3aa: CASSIGLAPETQYF
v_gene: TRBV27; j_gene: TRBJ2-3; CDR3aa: CASSVDRVVTDTQYF
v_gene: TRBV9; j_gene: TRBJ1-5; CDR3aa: CASGDTEDQPQHF
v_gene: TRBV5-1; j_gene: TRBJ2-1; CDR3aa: CASSLDLAPYNEQFF
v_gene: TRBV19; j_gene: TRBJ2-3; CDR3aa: CASSPGGGTDTQYF
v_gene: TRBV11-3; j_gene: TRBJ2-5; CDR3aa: CASSLRVGTQYF
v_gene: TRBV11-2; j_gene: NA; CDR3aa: CASSVGQAFSYEQYF
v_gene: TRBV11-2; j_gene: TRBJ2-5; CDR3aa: CASSPRSGLASETQYF
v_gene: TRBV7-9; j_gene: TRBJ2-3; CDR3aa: CASSLSGSTGDTQYF
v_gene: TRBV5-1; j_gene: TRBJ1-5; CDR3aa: CASSDGVNQPQHF
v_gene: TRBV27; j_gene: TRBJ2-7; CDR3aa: CASSLYGGTLEQYF
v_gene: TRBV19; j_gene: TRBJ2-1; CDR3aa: CASRTSGSSYNEQFF
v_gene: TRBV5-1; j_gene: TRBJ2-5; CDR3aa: CASSLVSGGAGETQYF
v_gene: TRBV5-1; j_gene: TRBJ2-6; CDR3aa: CASMLDPGANVLTF
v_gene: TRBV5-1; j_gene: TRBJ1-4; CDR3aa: CASSLTATNEKLFF
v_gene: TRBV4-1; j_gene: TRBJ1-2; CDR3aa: CASSQLPGYGYTF
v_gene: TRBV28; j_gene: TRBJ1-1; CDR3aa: CASSSRDRGVRTEAFF
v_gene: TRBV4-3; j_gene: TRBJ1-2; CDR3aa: CASSQETGGYYGYTF
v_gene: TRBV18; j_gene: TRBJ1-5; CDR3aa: CASSPQGTEGQPQHF
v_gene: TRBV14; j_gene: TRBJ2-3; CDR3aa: CASSPRRTGAGTDTQYF
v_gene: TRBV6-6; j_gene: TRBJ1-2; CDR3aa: CASSYSDGTAYGYTF
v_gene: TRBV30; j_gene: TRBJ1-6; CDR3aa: CAWSVQDTPPLHF
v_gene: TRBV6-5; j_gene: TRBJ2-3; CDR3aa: CASSQSSTSLAQYF
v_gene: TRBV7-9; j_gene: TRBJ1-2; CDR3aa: CASSSGFGYTF
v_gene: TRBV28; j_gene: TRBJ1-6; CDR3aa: CASSLSSTGGEHGAYNSPLHF
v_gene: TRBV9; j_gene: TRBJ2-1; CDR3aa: CASSVDGGDYNEQFF
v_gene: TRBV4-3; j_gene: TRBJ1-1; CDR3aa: CASSQGPGKGTEAFF
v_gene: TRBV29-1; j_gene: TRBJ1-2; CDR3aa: CSGGDRGLYGYTF